Shown below are 22 T cell receptor beta chains from a single sample sequenced in a study of T cells expressing NK-cell markers. TCRdb reanalyzed the 5' RACE reads, giving one entry per CDR3 protein sequence and no DNA. Seen in this sample are some 120,000 distinct CDR3 sequences; the ten most common clones hold around a sixth. The sequenced sample was blood T cells: a sorted CD56 or NKG2C T cell subset, CD4+ or CD8+ T cells, or bulk PBMC T cells (not recorded which). The receptors were gathered from a woman between 18 and 70 years old in good health.

CDR3: CASSREGDTGELFF. The J gene is TRBJ2-2, the V gene TRBV5-4; TCRdb indicates TRBD1, and absent DNA this call remains unverified. Germline lookup yields CDR1 SGHNT and CDR2 YYREEE (reference sequence). The CDR3 spans 14 residues.

This chain uses TRBV11-3 with TRBJ2-1; as DNA is missing, the TRBD1 call by TCRdb cannot be tested. CDR3 length equals 15 residues. Germline V gene sequence: CDR1 SGHNT, CDR2 YENEEA. The CDR3 here is CASSFRDSPYNEQFF.

This sequence joins TRBV10-3 and TRBJ2-5. This CDR3 comprises 13 residues. The germline V gene has CDR1 ENHRY and CDR2 SYGVKD. The CDR3 sequence is CAISERREETQYF.

V and J are TRBV20-1 and TRBJ2-7. Germline values: CDR1 DFQATT, CDR2 SNEGSKA (reference sequence). The CDR3 covers 15 residues. This chain's CDR3 is CSARTPRRELYEQYF.

V gene TRBV20-1 combines with J gene TRBJ2-5; TCRdb picks TRBD1, but there is no DNA to check that call. The CDR3 runs to 16 residues. CDR1 DFQATT and CDR2 SNEGSKA come from the germline V gene (reference sequence). CDR3 protein: CSPLPQTGNWEETQYF.

The gene calls are TRBV21-1 and TRBJ1-1; TCRdb's D call of TRBD1 is untestable without DNA. TRBV21-1 is recorded as a pseudogene. This CDR3 is built from 16 residues. The CDR3 is CASSKRQGPTNTEAFF.

CDR3 region: CASSRTSATYEQYF. The chain couples TRBV5-4 to TRBJ2-7; there is no DNA to check the TCRdb D call of TRBD2. The CDR3 loop spans 14 amino acids. Germline V CDR1 and CDR2: SGHNT, YYREEE (reference sequence).

The V and J genes are TRBV11-2 and TRBJ2-1; TCRdb lists TRBD1, though no DNA is available to test this call. The CDR3 length is 15 residues. CDR1 and CDR2 (germline): SGHAT, FQNNGV. The CDR3 sequence: CASSSAPGGGNEQFF.

The CDR3 sequence: CASSLRTEAFF. The chain joins TRBV12-3 or TRBV12-4 to TRBJ1-1. The CDR3 extends over 11 amino acids.

The rearrangement links TRBV20-1 to TRBJ2-1; there is no DNA to check the TCRdb D call of TRBD1. The CDR3 contains 13 residues. Germline V lookup: CDR1 DFQATT, CDR2 SNEGSKA (reference sequence). The CDR3 sequence is CSVDRTGNSEQFF.

The chain employs TRBV6-6 and TRBJ1-1; TCRdb returns TRBD1, unconfirmable since there is no DNA. In germline, CDR1 is MNHNY, CDR2 SVGAGI (reference sequence). This CDR3 spans 13 amino acids. The CDR3 sequence is CASRSGANTEAFF.

The J gene is TRBJ1-1, the V gene TRBV2; no DNA is available, so the TRBD1 call from TCRdb remains unchecked. Germline V lookup: CDR1 SNHLY, CDR2 FYNNEI. The CDR3 length is 14 residues. The CDR3 here is CASSAGTTHTEAFF.

This CDR3 reads CASSPHVGETYNEQFF. V gene TRBV7-6 combines with J gene TRBJ2-1; TCRdb indicates TRBD2, and absent DNA this call remains unverified. Germline CDR1 is SGHVS and CDR2 is FNYEAQ. CDR3 length: 16 residues.

The genes are TRBV28 and TRBJ2-3. Germline CDR1 MDHEN, CDR2 SYDVKM. The CDR3 runs 16 residues. CDR3 region: CASSLNEVEVTDTQYF.

The chain uses TRBV5-1 and TRBJ2-7; TCRdb proposes TRBD1, but this gene call is untestable without DNA. Germline loops: CDR1 SGHRS, CDR2 YFSETQ. There are 15 residues in the CDR3. The CDR3 loop reads CASSLWPGEAYEQYF.

This chain uses TRBV20-1 with TRBJ2-5; TCRdb returns TRBD1, unconfirmable since there is no DNA. The CDR3 sequence is 14 residues long. CDR1 is DFQATT and CDR2 is SNEGSKA in the germline V gene (reference sequence). The CDR3 protein is CSAIQGGNQETQYF.

V and J are TRBV9 and TRBJ2-6. CDR1 is SGDLS and CDR2 is YYNGEE in the germline V gene. The CDR3 spans 14 residues. CDR3 sequence: CASSVGRGANVLTF.

The chain links TRBV10-1 to TRBJ2-1; no DNA is available, so the TRBD1 call from TCRdb remains unchecked. The CDR3 runs to 14 residues. Germline CDR1 is WNHNN and CDR2 is SYGVQD (reference sequence). CDR3 residues: CASSEGQNYNEQFF.

The gene calls are TRBV3-1 and TRBJ2-1; TCRdb selects TRBD2, and the lack of DNA leaves this call unchecked. Per the germline V gene, CDR1 is LGHDT and CDR2 is YNNKEL (reference sequence). CDR3 length: 16 amino acids. The CDR3 protein is CASSPVAYGVGNEQFF.

This chain links TRBV15 with TRBJ2-3; TCRdb's D gene call, TRBD2, goes unchecked for lack of DNA. Germline V CDR1 and CDR2: LNHNV, YYDKDF (reference sequence). This CDR3 spans 17 amino acids. This CDR3 is CATSRGESPTDTDTQYF.

This chain joins TRBV6-9 and TRBJ1-5; TCRdb's D call of TRBD1 is untestable without DNA. Germline V CDR1 and CDR2: MNHGY, SVAAGI. The CDR3 has 14 residues. The CDR3 sequence: CASSLSDTYQPQHF.

This chain connects TRBV5-5 to TRBJ1-3; TCRdb reports TRBD1, a call that lacks DNA to check it against. Germline V CDR1 and CDR2: SGHKS, YYEKEE (reference sequence). CDR3 length: 16 residues. This CDR3 is CASSGAIQGNGNTIYF.